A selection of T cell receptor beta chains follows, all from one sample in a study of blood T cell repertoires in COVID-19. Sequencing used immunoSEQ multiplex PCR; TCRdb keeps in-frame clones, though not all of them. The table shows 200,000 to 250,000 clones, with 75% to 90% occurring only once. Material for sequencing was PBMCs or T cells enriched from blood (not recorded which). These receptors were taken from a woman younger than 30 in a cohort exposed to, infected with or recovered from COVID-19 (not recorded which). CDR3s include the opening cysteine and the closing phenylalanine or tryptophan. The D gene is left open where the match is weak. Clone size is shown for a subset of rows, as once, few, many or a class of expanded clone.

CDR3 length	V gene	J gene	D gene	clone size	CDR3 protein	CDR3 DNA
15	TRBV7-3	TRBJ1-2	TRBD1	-	CASSSTGNANYGYTF	TGTGCCAGCAGTTCGACAGGGAATGCTAACTATGGCTACACCTTC
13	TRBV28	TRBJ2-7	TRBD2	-	CASSLAGGPLGYF	TGTGCCAGCAGTTTAGCGGGAGGGCCTTTAGGATACTTC
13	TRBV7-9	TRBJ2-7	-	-	CASSLESTYEQYF	TGTGCCAGCAGCTTAGAGAGCACCTACGAGCAGTACTTC
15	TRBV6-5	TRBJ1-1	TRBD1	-	CASRTIDRADTEAFF	TGTGCCAGCAGGACTATTGACAGGGCGGACACTGAAGCTTTCTTT
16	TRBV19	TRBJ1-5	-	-	CASSMQEAYSNQPQHF	TGTGCCAGTAGTATGCAGGAAGCCTATAGCAATCAGCCCCAGCATTTT
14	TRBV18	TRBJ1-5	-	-	CASSPTGLSQPQHF	TGTGCCAGCTCACCCACAGGGCTAAGTCAGCCCCAGCATTTT
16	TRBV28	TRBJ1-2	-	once	CASSFPDRTAVYGYTF	TGTGCCAGCAGTTTCCCGGACAGAACGGCAGTCTATGGCTACACCTTC
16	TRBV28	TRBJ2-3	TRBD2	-	CASSTLAGGFTDTQYF	TGTGCCAGCAGTACGCTAGCGGGGGGTTTCACAGATACGCAGTATTTT
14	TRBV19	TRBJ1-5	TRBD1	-	CASSNRQGEQPQHF	TGTGCCAGTAGTAATCGGCAGGGGGAACAGCCCCAGCATTTT
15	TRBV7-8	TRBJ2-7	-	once	CASSLVRGRPLEQYF	TGTGCCAGCAGCTTAGTACGGGGGAGACCGCTCGAGCAGTACTTC
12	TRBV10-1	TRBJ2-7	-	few	CASSVVGGEQYF	TGCGCCAGCAGTGTGGTGGGGGGCGAGCAGTACTTC
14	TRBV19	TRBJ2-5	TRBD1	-	CASSPSRGRETQYF	TGTGCCAGTAGCCCTTCCAGGGGGCGAGAGACCCAGTACTTC
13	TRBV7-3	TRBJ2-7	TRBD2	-	CASSSASGYEQYF	TGTGCCAGCAGCTCAGCTAGCGGATACGAGCAGTACTTC
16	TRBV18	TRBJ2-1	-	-	CASSPIRQVSYNEQFF	TGTGCCAGCTCACCTATTCGACAGGTTTCCTACAATGAGCAGTTCTTC
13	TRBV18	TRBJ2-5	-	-	CASSPGGRETQYF	TGTGCCAGCTCACCAGGGGGCAGGGAGACCCAGTACTTC
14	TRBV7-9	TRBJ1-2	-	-	CASSPDSRVYGYTF	TGTGCCAGCAGCCCGGACTCAAGGGTCTATGGCTACACCTTC
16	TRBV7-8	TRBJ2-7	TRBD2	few	CASSLGPSGRAYEQYF	TGTGCCAGCAGCTTAGGTCCTAGCGGGAGGGCCTACGAGCAGTACTTC
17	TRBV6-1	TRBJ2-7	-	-	CASSEASSPRQVYEQYF	TGTGCCAGCAGTGAAGCGTCTTCGCCCCGACAGGTCTACGAGCAGTACTTC
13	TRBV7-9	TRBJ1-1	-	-	CASSPISGSEAFF	TGTGCCAGCAGCCCTATTAGCGGCAGTGAAGCTTTCTTT
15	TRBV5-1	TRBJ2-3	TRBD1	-	CASRYDRAPADTQYF	TGCGCCAGCAGGTATGACAGGGCCCCCGCAGATACGCAGTATTTT
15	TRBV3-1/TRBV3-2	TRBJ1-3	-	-	CASSQGHRETNTIYF	TGTGCCAGCAGCCAGGGACACAGGGAGACCAACACCATATATTTT
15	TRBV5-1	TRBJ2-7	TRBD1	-	CASSYDRQGAYEQYF	TGCGCCAGCAGCTACGATAGACAGGGCGCCTACGAGCAGTACTTC
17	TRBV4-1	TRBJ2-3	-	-	CASSQDNPGGSTDTQYF	TGCGCCAGCAGCCAAGATAATCCGGGTGGGTCCACAGATACGCAGTATTTT
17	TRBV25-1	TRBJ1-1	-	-	CASSEYLRDTPFTEAFF	TGTGCCAGCAGTGAATACCTCCGGGACACCCCGTTCACTGAAGCTTTCTTT
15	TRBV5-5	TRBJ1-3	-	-	CASSTMGRLRDTIYF	TGTGCCAGCAGCACGATGGGCCGGCTGAGGGACACCATATATTTT
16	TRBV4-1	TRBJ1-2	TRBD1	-	CASSRSQGAANYGYTF	TGCGCCAGCAGCCGGAGTCAGGGGGCCGCTAACTATGGCTACACCTTC
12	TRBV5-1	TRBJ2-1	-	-	CASSEQRDEQFF	TGCGCCAGCAGCGAACAGAGGGATGAGCAGTTCTTC
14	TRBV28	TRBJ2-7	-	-	CASSKTVVGYEQYF	TGTGCCAGCAGTAAGACAGTGGTGGGATACGAGCAGTACTTC
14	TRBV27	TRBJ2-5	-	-	CASSIQGRKETQYF	TGTGCCAGCAGTATCCAGGGTAGGAAAGAGACCCAGTACTTC
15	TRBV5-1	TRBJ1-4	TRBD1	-	CASSSGTGVNEKLFF	TGCGCCAGCAGCTCTGGGACAGGTGTCAATGAAAAACTGTTTTTT
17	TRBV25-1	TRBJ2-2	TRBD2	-	CASSEVAGGVETGELFF	TGTGCCAGCAGTGAAGTAGCGGGAGGAGTAGAGACCGGGGAGCTGTTTTTT
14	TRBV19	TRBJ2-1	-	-	CASSLGSSYNEQFF	TGTGCCAGTAGTCTGGGGAGCTCCTACAATGAGCAGTTCTTC
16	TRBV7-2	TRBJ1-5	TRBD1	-	CASSLWVTGSNQPQHF	TGTGCCAGCAGCTTATGGGTGACAGGGTCCAATCAGCCCCAGCATTTT
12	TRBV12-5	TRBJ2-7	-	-	CASVGLTLEQYF	TGTGCTAGTGTGGGCCTTACCCTCGAGCAGTACTTC
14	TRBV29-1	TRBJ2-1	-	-	CSVASTPGYNEQFF	TGCAGCGTTGCTAGTACACCTGGGTACAATGAGCAGTTCTTC
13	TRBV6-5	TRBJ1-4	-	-	CASTYGGPEKLFF	TGTGCCAGCACTTATGGGGGCCCTGAAAAACTGTTTTTT
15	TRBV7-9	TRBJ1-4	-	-	CASSTQPPGNEKLFF	TGTGCCAGCAGCACACAACCCCCAGGGAATGAAAAACTGTTTTTT
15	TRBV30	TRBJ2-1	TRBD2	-	CAWRNSGSTYNEQFF	TGTGCCTGGAGAAACAGCGGGAGTACCTACAATGAGCAGTTCTTC
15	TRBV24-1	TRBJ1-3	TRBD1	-	CATSENRGSGNTIYF	TGTGCCACCAGTGAGAACAGGGGGAGCGGAAACACCATATATTTT
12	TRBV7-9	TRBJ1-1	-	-	CASTLEQGEAFF	TGTGCCAGCACCCTAGAACAGGGCGAAGCTTTCTTT
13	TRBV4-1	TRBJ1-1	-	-	CASSLAGGVEAFF	TGCGCCAGCAGCCTAGCCGGAGGGGTCGAAGCTTTCTTT
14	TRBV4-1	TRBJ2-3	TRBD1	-	CASSQIGQADTQYF	TGCGCCAGCAGCCAGATCGGACAGGCAGATACGCAGTATTTT
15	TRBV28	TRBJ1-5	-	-	CASSWVRDRNQPQHF	TGTGCCAGCAGTTGGGTGAGGGATCGGAATCAGCCCCAGCATTTT
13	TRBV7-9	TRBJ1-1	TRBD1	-	CASSWTGGTEAFF	TGTGCCAGCAGCTGGACAGGGGGCACTGAAGCTTTCTTT
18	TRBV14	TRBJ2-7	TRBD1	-	CASSLKELTGQATYEQYF	TGTGCCAGCAGCCTAAAAGAGTTAACGGGACAGGCGACCTACGAGCAGTACTTC
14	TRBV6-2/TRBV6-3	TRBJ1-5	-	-	CASSSGFDNQPQHF	TGTGCCAGCAGTTCAGGGTTTGACAATCAGCCCCAGCATTTT
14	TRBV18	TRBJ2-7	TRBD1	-	CASSPRDSRNEQYF	TGTGCCAGCTCGCCACGGGACAGTCGGAACGAGCAGTACTTC
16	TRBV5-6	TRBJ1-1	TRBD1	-	CASSSGPGQGNTEAFF	TGTGCCAGCAGCTCGGGACCGGGACAGGGAAACACTGAAGCTTTCTTT
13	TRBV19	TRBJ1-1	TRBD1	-	CASSPGQGAEAFF	TGTGCCAGTAGTCCCGGACAGGGGGCTGAAGCTTTCTTT
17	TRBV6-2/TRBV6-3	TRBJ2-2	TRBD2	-	CASTPGLAGGNTGELFF	TGTGCCAGCACCCCGGGACTAGCGGGGGGGAACACCGGGGAGCTGTTTTTT
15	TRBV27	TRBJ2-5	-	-	CASSLVIAGQETQYF	TGTGCCAGCAGTTTGGTGATCGCAGGGCAGGAGACCCAGTACTTC
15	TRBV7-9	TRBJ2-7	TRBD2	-	CASSVSGRAAYEQYF	TGTGCCAGCAGCGTTAGCGGGAGGGCCGCCTACGAGCAGTACTTC
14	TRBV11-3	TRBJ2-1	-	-	CASSLGGLHNEQFF	TGTGCCAGCAGCTTAGGAGGGCTACACAATGAGCAGTTCTTC
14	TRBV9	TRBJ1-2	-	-	CASSGGRALYGYTF	TGTGCCAGCAGCGGGGGCAGGGCCCTCTATGGCTACACCTTC
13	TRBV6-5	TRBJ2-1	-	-	CASRTGPGNEQFF	TGTGCCAGCAGAACAGGCCCAGGGAATGAGCAGTTCTTC
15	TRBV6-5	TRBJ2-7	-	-	CASSDSARLDYEQYF	TGTGCCAGCAGCGACAGTGCCCGGTTAGATTACGAGCAGTACTTC
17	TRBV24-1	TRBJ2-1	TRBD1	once	CATSDSQGTGRANEQFF	TGTGCCACCAGTGACTCCCAAGGGACAGGGAGGGCCAATGAGCAGTTCTTC